What follows are 24 T cell receptor beta chains derived from one specimen sequenced in a study of response to subunit inactivated influenza vaccine. TCRdb passed the RT-PCR reads through MiXCR, listing each CDR3 protein once. The data contain 450,000 to 600,000 distinct CDR3 sequences, 6% to 9% of them singletons. The sample here was PBMCs from blood, taken approximately 25 months after vaccination. Receptors were obtained from a man between 50 and 75 years old who received an inactivated influenza vaccine.

This clonotype was picked up a small number of times. This chain uses TRBV7-2 with TRBJ2-5; 9 bases are shared with TRBD2. The CDR3 spans 16 residues. J lost 2 bases, V lost 4 bases, and 8 bases had no gene match. Germline assignment: CDR1 SGHTA and CDR2 FQGNSA. The CDR3 loop is CASSSGVSGGQETQYF. CDR3 nucleotides: TGTGCCAGCAGCTCCGGTGTTAGCGGGGGACAAGAGACCCAGTACTTC.

This clonotype was picked up many times. The chain uses TRBV20-1 and TRBJ2-4; 7 bases are shared with TRBD1. Looked up from germline, CDR1 is DFQATT and CDR2 is SNEGSKA (reference sequence). The CDR3 has 16 residues. The V segment lost 1 base and the J segment 0 bases; nucleotides outside the gene matches: 6. The CDR3 DNA sequence: TGCAGTGCTAGAGGGACAGGCCCTCTAGCCAAAAACATTCAGTACTTC. Protein: CSARGTGPLAKNIQYF.

This clonotype was found a few times. V and J are TRBV6-5 and TRBJ2-6; D is unclear. V lost 0 bases and J 0 bases, leaving 6 bases between the germline ends. The CDR3 runs to 16 residues. Germline V gene data show CDR1 as MNHEY and CDR2 as SVGAGI. The DNA of the CDR3 is TGTGCCAGCAGTTACTCTGGCGGCTCTGGGGCCAACGTCCTGACTTTC. This encodes CASSYSGGSGANVLTF.

This clonotype has a count of ten or more. The V and J genes are TRBV12-3 or TRBV12-4 and TRBJ2-3, with a weak D call TRBD2 (6 bases). Trimming shortened V by 7 bases and J by 4 bases, and 21 bases separated the two germline ends. The CDR3 consists of 16 residues. CDR3 nucleotides: TGTGCCAGCACCCTCTCTGGGGGGAGTGAGGCAGATACGCAGTATTTT. It yields the protein CASTLSGGSEADTQYF.

This chain links TRBV6-2 or TRBV6-3 with TRBJ2-7; perhaps TRBD2 as D (7 bases). The V and J ends lost 2 bases and 2 bases respectively, with 16 bases between them. Germline V CDR1 and CDR2: MNHEY, SVGEGT. CDR3 length equals 16 residues. Here the CDR3 reads CASSYDGGGGPYEQYF. The CDR3, as DNA: TGTGCCAGCAGTTACGATGGAGGCGGGGGCCCCTACGAGCAGTACTTC.

The CDR3 DNA follows: TGTGCCAGCAGCTTAACGGGGGGAGGGGCAGATACGCAGTATTTT. Translated: CASSLTGGGADTQYF. V and J are TRBV7-3 and TRBJ2-3; 7 bases map to TRBD2. From germline, CDR1 is SGHTA and CDR2 FQGTGA. The CDR3 is made up of 15 amino acids. V gave up 0 bases and J gave up 4 bases; unmatched junction bases: 4.

The chain carries TRBV3-1 and TRBJ2-1; D not certain. The CDR3 spans 13 residues. V shed 4 bases and J shed 6 bases, with 10 bases lying between them. Germline V lookup: CDR1 LGHDT, CDR2 YNNKEL (reference sequence). The CDR3 DNA sequence: TGTGCCAGCAGCCTAATCCCGTCCAATGAGCAGTTCTTC. It codes for CASSLIPSNEQFF.

This clonotype was seen only a few times. V is TRBV6-1 and J is TRBJ2-5; D unclear. The germline gives CDR1 MNHNS, CDR2 SASEGT. Trimming cost V 5 bases and J 0 bases, with 13 bases left between them. The CDR3 loop spans 15 amino acids. The CDR3 sequence: CASSPRTEYQETQYF. The CDR3 DNA reads TGTGCCAGCAGTCCAAGAACGGAGTACCAAGAGACCCAGTACTTC.

The chain employs TRBV20-1 and TRBJ2-1; 9 nucleotides match TRBD2. CDR1 is DFQATT, CDR2 SNEGSKA, per germline (reference sequence). The V segment lost 2 bases and the J segment 3 bases; nucleotides outside the gene matches: 5. The CDR3 is 15 residues long. In DNA, the CDR3 is TGCAGTGCTAGAAGGACTAGCGACAACTACAATGAGCAGTTCTTC. This translates into CSARRTSDNYNEQFF.

In its sample, this clonotype was seen a few times. The chain employs TRBV9 and TRBJ1-5, with D unclear. This CDR3 comprises 13 residues. Trimming took off 0 bases at V and 8 bases at J, with 9 bases between the two ends. The germline CDR1 and CDR2 sequences are SGDLS and YYNGEE. The CDR3 DNA follows: TGTGCCAGCAGCGTAGGGGAGGGCGAGCCCCAGCATTTT. Translation gives CASSVGEGEPQHF.

The chain carries TRBV20-1 and TRBJ2-2; 16 positions match TRBD2. V shed 2 bases, J shed 1 base, and the junction held 7 bases outside the gene matches. Germline CDR1 reads DFQATT; CDR2 reads SNEGSKA (reference sequence). The CDR3 loop spans 19 amino acids. Here the CDR3 reads CSARIGTSGRARNTGELFF. DNA for the CDR3: TGCAGTGCTAGAATTGGGACTAGCGGGAGGGCCCGGAACACCGGGGAGCTGTTTTTT.

The chain recombines TRBV28 with TRBJ1-5; 7 positions match TRBD1. The V gene's germline CDR1 is MDHEN and CDR2 SYDVKM. J lost 7 bases, V lost 3 bases, and 15 bases had no gene match. CDR3 length equals 17 residues. CDR3 nucleotides: TGTGCCAGCAGTTTCCGAACCGGGACAGCCGCGGGGCAGCCCCAGCATTTT. Translation gives CASSFRTGTAAGQPQHF.

This clonotype was detected many times. This chain uses TRBV6-5 with TRBJ2-7, with a weak D call TRBD2 (6 bases). Trimming stripped 5 bases from V and 1 base from J, with 15 bases between. Germline lookup yields CDR1 MNHEY and CDR2 SVGAGI. CDR3 length equals 15 residues. The CDR3 loop is CASSLGREPSYEQYF. CDR3 coding DNA: TGTGCCAGCAGTCTTGGGCGGGAACCATCCTACGAGCAGTACTTC.

This clonotype was observed a single time. It is likely a read error, because the conserved phenylalanine at the end of the CDR3 is missing. The chain carries TRBV20-1 and TRBJ1-3; D ambiguous. The CDR3 contains 13 residues. Germline CDR1 reads DFQATT; CDR2 reads SNEGSKA (reference sequence). V was clipped by 3 bases and J by 0 bases, with 6 bases between them. DNA for the CDR3: TGCAGTGCTAGTCGGGACTCTGGAAACACCATATATTCT. Translation: CSASRDSGNTIYS.

This clonotype has just a few counts. V and J are TRBV7-8 and TRBJ2-7; 7 bases match TRBD1. The CDR3 spans 15 residues. Per the germline V gene, CDR1 is SGHVS and CDR2 is FQNEAQ. Trimming cost V 2 bases and J 3 bases; bases outside gene matches: 7. CDR3 DNA: TGTGCCAGCAGCTTAACGGACAGGAGATACTACGAGCAGTACTTC. Translated, it gives CASSLTDRRYYEQYF.

This chain joins TRBV29-1 and TRBJ1-6, with 7 bases aligning to TRBD1. Germline trimming cut 0 bases from V and 3 bases from J; bases unmatched to any gene: 5. The CDR3 covers 16 residues. Germline V gene sequence: CDR1 SQVTM, CDR2 ANQGSEA. CDR3 sequence reads: CSVEDYGQDYNSPLHF. The CDR3 region has the DNA TGCAGCGTTGAAGATTATGGACAGGACTATAATTCACCCCTCCACTTT.

The chain uses TRBV9 and TRBJ1-5; no definite D call. Trimming removed 4 bases at V and 8 bases at J, with 13 bases between. This CDR3 has 13 amino acids. Germline loops: CDR1 SGDLS, CDR2 YYNGEE. The CDR3 here is CASSLGLVEPQHF. CDR3 bases: TGTGCCAGCAGCCTAGGATTGGTGGAGCCCCAGCATTTT.

The V call is TRBV29-1, the J call TRBJ2-7, with a tentative D call TRBD2 (6 bases). This CDR3 region has 13 residues. Between the trimmed V and J ends, which lost 6 bases and 0 bases, there was a span of 12 bases. Germline lookup yields CDR1 SQVTM and CDR2 ANQGSEA. CDR3 in DNA: TGCAGCGTCTCGGGGGTTACCTCCTACGAGCAGTACTTC. Encoded protein: CSVSGVTSYEQYF.

This clonotype was picked up a small number of times. V gene TRBV30 combines with J gene TRBJ2-1; D gene ambiguous. The V and J ends lost 3 bases and 15 bases respectively, with 18 bases between them. The CDR3 has 12 residues. Looked up from germline, CDR1 is GTSNPN and CDR2 is SVGIG (reference sequence). CDR3 bases: TGTGCCTGGAGCCCAAAGGGAACCCCCAGGTTCTTC. Protein: CAWSPKGTPRFF.

There are a few counts of this clonotype. The chain couples TRBV4-2 to TRBJ2-7; D is perhaps TRBD2 (6 bases). CDR3 length: 15 residues. Trimming cost V 4 bases and J 4 bases, with 17 bases left between them. Germline V CDR1 and CDR2: LGHNA, YNFKEQ. The CDR3 DNA follows: TGTGCCAGCAGCCCTGAGGCTAGCGATCCTTACGAGCAGTACTTC. This gives the protein CASSPEASDPYEQYF.

This clonotype was seen only a few times. V gene TRBV15 combines with J gene TRBJ2-6; D perhaps matches TRBD1 (5 bases). The CDR3 is 18 residues long. V was cut by 2 bases and J by 0 bases, with 14 bases left in between. The germline gives CDR1 LNHNV, CDR2 YYDKDF (reference sequence). In nucleotides, the CDR3 is TGTGCCACCAGCAGACAATTCGAAGACAGCTCTGGGGCCAACGTCCTGACTTTC. Translating it yields CATSRQFEDSSGANVLTF.

This clonotype was detected ten times or more. The chain employs TRBV28 and TRBJ2-7, with 7 bases aligning to TRBD1. This CDR3 has 13 amino acids. CDR1 is MDHEN and CDR2 is SYDVKM in the germline V gene. The ends lost 7 bases at V and 3 bases at J; junction bases unmatched: 6. Here the CDR3 reads CASIIQGIYEQYF. CDR3 DNA: TGTGCCAGCATCATACAGGGGATCTACGAGCAGTACTTC.

This clonotype was picked up a small number of times. The J gene is TRBJ1-1, the V gene TRBV18, with 7 bases aligning to TRBD1. In germline, CDR1 is KGHSH, CDR2 LQKENI. Losses at the gene ends were 1 base for V and 0 bases for J; bases not matched to a gene: 5. CDR3 size: 16 residues. The CDR3 region has the DNA TGTGCCAGCTCACCACAGGGACAGATCATGAACACTGAAGCTTTCTTT. This translates into CASSPQGQIMNTEAFF. Drawing the rest from reference TRBV18 and TRBJ1-1, the complete variable domain is NAGVMQNPRHLVRRRGQEARLRCSPMKGHSHVYWYRQLPEEGLKFMVYLQKENIIDESGMPKERFSAEFPKEGPSILRIQQVVRGDSAAYFCASSPQGQIMNTEAFFGQGTRLTVV.

The chain employs TRBV29-1 and TRBJ2-7, with 8 bases matching TRBD1. The CDR3 loop spans 13 amino acids. Trimming cost V 7 bases and J 3 bases; bases outside gene matches: 8. Looked up from germline, CDR1 is SQVTM and CDR2 is ANQGSEA. The CDR3 DNA follows: TGCAGCGCCTGGACAGGGTTGGGCTACGAGCAGTACTTC. This codes for CSAWTGLGYEQYF.